These 27 T cell receptor beta chains came from one sample sequenced in a study of post-analysis software for immune sequencing data. General study results and limits: Four or five TRBV segments were more frequent in patients than controls; TRBV5-6, TRBV5-1 and TRBV20-1 belonged to this group.

Prepared libraries of TCR beta cDNA carried unique molecular identifiers. In TCRdb, the PCR reads were re-called with MiXCR into one record per CDR3 protein. The repertoire holds approximately 690,000 distinct CDR3 sequences, with over 45% as singletons. Their specific antigens are unknown. The sequencing sample was made of blood. These receptors originate from a girl aged 2-15 years with multiple sclerosis.

The V call is TRBV10-2, the J call TRBJ2-5, with D tentatively TRBD2 (6 bases). Trimming removed 4 bases at V and 11 bases at J, with 14 bases between. This CDR3 region has 12 residues. Germline CDR1 reads WSHSY; CDR2 reads SAAADI. CDR3 in amino acids: CASSGRGREQYF. The CDR3 bases are TGCGCCAGCAGTGGGAGGGGAAGGGAGCAGTACTTC.

The J gene is TRBJ2-2, the V gene TRBV7-8; maybe TRBD2 (5 bases). The V end was cut by 4 bases, the J end by 3 bases, with 15 bases between. The CDR3 runs to 16 residues. Germline CDR1 SGHVS, CDR2 FQNEAQ. CDR3 bases: TGTGCCAGCAGCTACGAAATCCGGGAACACACCGGGGAGCTGTTTTTT. Residues: CASSYEIREHTGELFF. The full variable domain, with the rest looked up from reference TRBV7-8 and TRBJ2-2, is GAGVSQSPRYKVAKRGQDVALRCDPISGHVSLFWYQQALGQGPEFLTYFQNEAQLDKSGLPSDRFFAERPEGSVSTLKIQRTQQEDSAVYLCASSYEIREHTGELFFGEGSRLTVL.

This clonotype was seen only a few times. The rearrangement links TRBV5-1 to TRBJ1-2, with a weak D call TRBD1 (5 bases). Trimming pared 2 bases from V and 2 bases from J, leaving 13 bases between. This CDR3 has 15 amino acids. CDR1 is SGHRS, CDR2 YFSETQ, per germline. The CDR3 loop is CASSFRDVINYGYTF. The DNA for the CDR3 is TGCGCCAGCAGCTTCCGGGACGTAATAAACTATGGCTACACCTTC.

This clonotype was counted only a few times. The chain carries TRBV29-1 and TRBJ2-7; 7 positions agree with TRBD2. Judging by the DNA end, TRBJ2-5 fits better; the J call may be wrong. Germline values: CDR1 SQVTM, CDR2 ANQGSEA. This CDR3 comprises 14 residues. CDR3 sequence: CSAPGLTGGETQYF. CDR3 DNA: TGCAGCGCTCCCGGACTAACGGGAGGAGAGACCCAGTACTTC.

This rearrangement joins TRBV27 to TRBJ2-2; unclear D gene. The germline V gene has CDR1 MNHEY and CDR2 SMNVEV (reference sequence). This CDR3 is 12 amino acids long. The V end lost 1 base, the J end lost 7 bases, and 4 bases lay between the germline ends. This CDR3 is CASSLLDGELFF. CDR3 nucleotide sequence: TGTGCCAGCAGTTTATTGGACGGGGAGCTGTTTTTT.

The J gene is TRBJ2-3, the V gene TRBV7-3; D not resolved. CDR3 length: 12 residues. Trimming removed 1 base at V and 5 bases at J, with 4 bases between. Germline loops: CDR1 SGHTA, CDR2 FQGTGA. The CDR3 is CASSLIGDTQYF. Written as DNA, the CDR3 is TGTGCCAGCAGCTTAATTGGAGATACGCAGTATTTT. Drawing the rest from reference TRBV7-3 and TRBJ2-3, the complete variable domain is GAGVSQTPSNKVTEKGKYVELRCDPISGHTALYWYRQSLGQGPEFLIYFQGTGAADDSGLPNDRFFAVRPEGSVSTLKIQRTERGDSAVYLCASSLIGDTQYFGPGTRLTVL.

The CDR3 region is CASSRREGVEQYF. The CDR3 DNA reads TGTGCCAGCAGCCGTCGGGAGGGTGTCGAGCAGTACTTC. V is TRBV6-5 and J is TRBJ2-7; 8 bases fit TRBD2. The V gene end was trimmed by 6 bases and the J gene end by 6 bases; junction bases not matched to a gene: 7. The CDR3 is 13 residues long. CDR1 is MNHEY and CDR2 is SVGAGI in the germline V gene.

The rearrangement joins TRBV6-5 to TRBJ2-1; D remains ambiguous. The J call is uncertain, as TRBJ2-7 better fits the DNA end. The CDR3 spans 12 residues. In germline, CDR1 is MNHEY, CDR2 SVGAGI. CDR3 sequence: CASGSLTYEQYF. For the CDR3, the DNA is TGTGCCAGCGGTAGTCTAACCTACGAGCAGTACTTC.

A few counts support this clonotype. The CDR3 bases are TGCGCCAGCAGCCAAGTAGGAGTGAGCAATCAGCCCCAGCATTTT. Translated: CASSQVGVSNQPQHF. The chain couples TRBV4-1 to TRBJ1-5, with unresolved D. CDR1 is MGHRA, CDR2 YSYEKL, per germline. The germline V and J ends were trimmed by 1 base and 1 base, with 8 bases remaining between them. This CDR3 has 15 residues.

The rearrangement uses TRBV10-3 and TRBJ2-7, with 8 bases lining up with TRBD2. The germline gives CDR1 ENHRY, CDR2 SYGVKD. The CDR3 consists of 13 residues. The V segment lost 8 bases and the J segment 5 bases; nucleotides outside the gene matches: 8. This CDR3 reads CAIGQRETDEQYF. CDR3 in DNA: TGTGCCATCGGCCAGCGGGAGACGGACGAGCAGTACTTC.

The J gene is TRBJ2-7, the V gene TRBV7-8; 8 bases line up with TRBD1. J lost 2 bases, V lost 5 bases, and 8 bases had no gene match. The CDR3 loop spans 15 amino acids. Germline V gives CDR1 SGHVS, CDR2 FQNEAQ. The DNA for the CDR3 is TGTGCCAGCAGCCCGGGACAGGTAGCCCCCTACGAGCAGTACTTC. Residues: CASSPGQVAPYEQYF.

The chain carries TRBV7-2 and TRBJ2-3; D assignment may be TRBD1 or TRBD2 (5 bases each). CDR3 size: 15 residues. The germline CDR1 and CDR2 sequences are SGHTA and FQGNSA. Trimming pared 5 bases from V and 5 bases from J, leaving 17 bases between. The CDR3 bases are TGTGCCAGCAGCCGGGACCGCCTCACAGTAGATACGCAGTATTTT. Residues: CASSRDRLTVDTQYF.

This sequence joins TRBV20-1 and TRBJ2-1; 13 bases map to TRBD2. V gave up 4 bases and J gave up 4 bases; unmatched junction bases: 4. Germline values: CDR1 DFQATT, CDR2 SNEGSKA (reference sequence). The CDR3 length is 15 residues. CDR3 nucleotides: TGCAGTGCTAAGGGACTAGCGGGGATTTACAATGAGCAGTTCTTC. This codes for CSAKGLAGIYNEQFF.

This clonotype has a handful of counts. The chain links TRBV12-3 or TRBV12-4 to TRBJ2-1; D is possibly TRBD2 (6 bases). V lost 6 bases and J lost 7, with 13 bases in between. The length of the CDR3 is 13 residues. The CDR3 reads CASSPRGTNEQFF. CDR3 nucleotide sequence: TGTGCCAGCAGCCCTCGAGGGACTAATGAGCAGTTCTTC.

The chain combines TRBV6-2 or TRBV6-3 with TRBJ2-1; a possible D gene is TRBD1 (6 bases). Trimming took 6 bases from V and 6 from J, leaving 18 bases between them. From germline, CDR1 is MNHEY and CDR2 SVGEGT. The CDR3 is 15 residues long. The CDR3 protein is CASRKTGDRRNEQFF. In nucleotides, the CDR3 is TGTGCCAGCAGGAAGACAGGCGACCGTCGCAATGAGCAGTTCTTC.

V and J are TRBV5-1 and TRBJ1-2; D gene uncertain. The length of the CDR3 is 15 residues. V was pared by 1 base and J by 2 bases, with 12 bases between. Germline-derived CDR1 and CDR2 are SGHRS and YFSETQ. This chain's CDR3 is CASSLTANLNYGYTF. In nucleotides, the CDR3 is TGCGCCAGCAGCTTGACCGCGAACTTAAACTATGGCTACACCTTC.

The chain joins TRBV7-2 to TRBJ2-3; tentatively, D is TRBD2 (6 bases). V lost 4 bases and J lost 1, with 21 bases in between. The CDR3 has 18 residues. The germline CDR1 and CDR2 sequences are SGHTA and FQGNSA. DNA for the CDR3: TGTGCCAGCAGCTCAGGGACTCACACTAATCTACGCACAGATACGCAGTATTTT. Residues: CASSSGTHTNLRTDTQYF.

This clonotype has more than one count but fewer than ten. CDR3 loop: CSAFSGTSEYEQYF. CDR3 nucleotide sequence: TGCAGTGCTTTCTCCGGGACTAGCGAGTACGAGCAGTACTTC. The V gene is TRBV20-1, the J gene TRBJ2-7; 10 positions agree with TRBD2. The V and J ends lost 5 bases and 4 bases, in that order; junction bases with no gene match: 8. The CDR3 is made up of 14 amino acids. Looked up from germline, CDR1 is DFQATT and CDR2 is SNEGSKA (reference sequence).

On this clonotype: Relative to the germline gene, one junction end is altered; a read error may explain this. V usage is TRBV14 and J usage is TRBJ2-1; D not resolved. Looked up from germline, CDR1 is SGHDN and CDR2 is FVKESK. The CDR3 runs to 16 residues. CDR3 sequence: CARSHLSNPANNEQFF. The DNA of the CDR3 is TGTGCCAGGAGCCACCTAAGCAACCCCGCTAACAATGAGCAGTTCTTC.

There are a few counts of this clonotype. The CDR3 region is CASSLGLAGWETQYF. The CDR3 coding sequence is TGCGCCAGCAGCCTTGGACTAGCGGGATGGGAGACCCAGTACTTC. This chain joins TRBV4-1 and TRBJ2-5; TRBD2 matches at 12 bases. The CDR3 is made up of 15 amino acids. The trim removed 4 bases at V and 5 bases at J, leaving 5 bases unmatched. CDR1 is MGHRA, CDR2 YSYEKL, per germline.

This chain connects TRBV7-2 to TRBJ2-7; no clear D gene. The germline V gene encodes CDR1 SGHTA and CDR2 FQGNSA. Trimming cost V 3 bases and J 7 bases, with 13 bases left between them. The length of the CDR3 is 13 residues. This CDR3 reads CASSLATWGEQYF. The CDR3 nucleotides read TGTGCCAGCAGCTTGGCTACATGGGGAGAGCAGTACTTC.

CDR3 loop: CAFKLTDTQYF. The CDR3 nucleotides read TGTGCCTTCAAACTCACAGATACGCAGTATTTT. The gene calls are TRBV30 and TRBJ2-3; D remains ambiguous. V lost 7 bases, J lost 2 bases, and 7 bases lay in between. This CDR3 has 11 amino acids. Germline values: CDR1 GTSNPN, CDR2 SVGIG (reference sequence). Filled out from reference TRBV30 and TRBJ2-3, the complete variable domain reads SQTIHQWPATLVQPVGSPLSLECTVEGTSNPNLYWYRQAAGRGLQLLFYSVGIGQISSEVPQNLSASRPQDRQFILSSKKLLLSDSGFYLCAFKLTDTQYFGPGTRLTVL.

The chain carries TRBV20-1 and TRBJ2-5; 8 nucleotides align to TRBD1. Germline trimming cut 5 bases from V and 2 bases from J; bases unmatched to any gene: 10. CDR1 and CDR2 (germline): DFQATT, SNEGSKA (reference sequence). The CDR3 totals 15 residues. The CDR3 region has the DNA TGCAGTGCTCAGGGGGACAGGCTCGATCAAGAGACCCAGTACTTC. It translates to CSAQGDRLDQETQYF.

The chain employs TRBV5-5 and TRBJ2-7; D tentatively fits TRBD1 or TRBD2 (5 bases each). Germline assignment: CDR1 SGHKS and CDR2 YYEKEE (reference sequence). The CDR3 length is 17 residues. Trimming removed 5 bases from V and 4 bases from J, with 25 bases in between. CDR3 DNA sequence: TGTGCCAGCAGGACAGCTAAACTGAGGGGCTTCGTATACGAGCAGTACTTC. This encodes CASRTAKLRGFVYEQYF.

V usage is TRBV5-6 and J usage is TRBJ2-3; TRBD2 matches 9 bases. The germline V gene has CDR1 SGHDT and CDR2 YYEEEE. This CDR3 is built from 15 residues. J lost 4 bases, V lost 1 base, and 4 bases had no gene match. The CDR3 coding sequence is TGTGCCAGCAGCTTGTATCGACTAGCGGCAGATACGCAGTATTTT. Residues: CASSLYRLAADTQYF.

This chain uses TRBV29-1 with TRBJ2-3; TRBD2 aligns across 12 bases. The CDR3 is 16 amino acids. V shed 6 bases, J shed 5 bases, and the junction held 12 bases outside the gene matches. Germline assignment: CDR1 SQVTM and CDR2 ANQGSEA. The CDR3 DNA sequence: TGCAGCGTGCGAATGACTAGCGGGGGACCTCAAGATACGCAGTATTTT. Amino acid sequence: CSVRMTSGGPQDTQYF.

The gene calls are TRBV5-6 and TRBJ2-7; 10 bases agree with TRBD2. In germline, CDR1 is SGHDT, CDR2 YYEEEE. Trimming took 0 bases from V and 5 from J; bases not matched to a gene: 11. The CDR3 has 17 amino acids. This CDR3 is CASSLAHRLAGEHEQYF. The CDR3 DNA sequence: TGTGCCAGCAGCTTGGCCCATCGGCTAGCGGGAGAACACGAGCAGTACTTC.